Listed below are T cell receptor beta chains from one sample, sequenced in a study of blood T cell repertoires in COVID-19. Profiling relied on immunoSEQ multiplex PCR, and the TCRdb table lists in-frame clones only, not all of them. The data hold 330,000 or so clones, with roughly 89% observed a single time. Source material: peripheral blood. These receptors originate from a man aged 25 to 45 with COVID-19, enrolled during active disease. The CDR3 runs from the conserved cysteine through the conserved F or W. Fields, in order: clone size, D gene, V gene, J gene, CDR3 protein, CDR3 DNA. The D gene is left open where the match is weak. Some rows mark clone size as missing; the rest say once, few, many or name a class of expanded clone.

>NA|NA|TRBV14|TRBJ2-7
CASSQDRVRGSYEQYF
TGTGCCAGCAGCCAAGATCGGGTCAGGGGATCCTACGAGCAGTACTTC
>NA|NA|TRBV6-6|TRBJ1-5
CASRSLGLYNQPQHF
TGTGCCAGCAGGTCCTTGGGACTCTACAATCAGCCCCAGCATTTT
>NA|TRBD2|TRBV9|TRBJ2-1
CASSVGGSGLSYNEQFF
TGTGCCAGCAGCGTAGGCGGGAGTGGTCTTAGCTACAATGAGCAGTTCTTC
>NA|NA|TRBV7-3|TRBJ1-1
CASSRQRNTEAFF
TGTGCCAGCAGCCGACAGAGGAACACTGAAGCTTTCTTT
>NA|NA|TRBV7-9|TRBJ1-4
CASSFPGGRGEKLFF
TGTGCCAGCAGCTTTCCGGGGGGCCGAGGGGAAAAACTGTTTTTT
>few|TRBD2|TRBV6-2/TRBV6-3|TRBJ2-1
CASSTGTSGSYNEQFF
TGTGCCAGCAGCACCGGGACTAGCGGATCCTACAATGAGCAGTTCTTC
>NA|NA|TRBV30|TRBJ2-5
CAWGKKTSIQGLETQYF
TGTGCCTGGGGAAAAAAGACCTCAATCCAGGGGCTAGAGACCCAGTACTTC
>NA|NA|TRBV4-2|TRBJ2-7
CASSQATVSYYEQYF
TGTGCCAGCAGCCAAGCTACCGTATCCTACTACGAGCAGTACTTC
>NA|NA|TRBV12-3/TRBV12-4|TRBJ1-2
CASSPSGWGGYTF
TGTGCCAGCAGTCCATCCGGCTGGGGCGGCTACACCTTC
>NA|NA|TRBV5-1|TRBJ1-4
CASSFGRGDEKLFF
TGCGCCAGCAGCTTTGGACGGGGAGATGAAAAACTGTTTTTT
>few|NA|TRBV6-6|TRBJ1-4
CASRTASGFREKLFF
TGTGCCAGCCGAACGGCGAGCGGGTTTCGTGAAAAACTGTTTTTT
>NA|TRBD2|TRBV7-2|TRBJ2-3
CASRGGFFTDTQYF
TGTGCCAGCAGGGGAGGGTTCTTCACAGATACGCAGTATTTT
>NA|NA|TRBV5-1|TRBJ1-2
CASSWAFTGDGYTF
TGCGCCAGCAGCTGGGCGTTCACAGGAGATGGCTACACCTTC
>NA|TRBD2|TRBV3-1/TRBV3-2|TRBJ2-7
CASSQTSGIVEQYF
TGTGCCAGCAGCCAAACTAGCGGTATAGTTGAGCAGTACTTC
>NA|TRBD1|TRBV7-8|TRBJ2-7
CASSLGTGLFEQYF
TGTGCCAGCAGCTTAGGGACAGGGCTGTTCGAGCAGTACTTC
>NA|NA|TRBV6-5|TRBJ1-1
CASSYSGYPNTEAFF
TGTGCCAGCAGTTACTCCGGGTATCCGAACACTGAAGCTTTCTTT
>NA|NA|TRBV28|TRBJ2-7
CASSGAVTYEQYF
TGTGCCAGCAGTGGTGCAGTAACCTACGAGCAGTACTTC
>NA|TRBD1|TRBV27|TRBJ1-1
CASWDRGTEAFF
TGTGCCAGTTGGGACAGGGGCACTGAAGCTTTCTTT
>NA|NA|TRBV10-3|TRBJ2-7
CAISELYEQYF
TGTGCCATCAGTGAACTCTACGAGCAGTACTTC
>NA|TRBD1|TRBV19|TRBJ2-1
CASTNRDRGWNEQFF
TGTGCCAGTACCAATCGGGACAGGGGATGGAATGAGCAGTTCTTC
>NA|NA|TRBV12-3/TRBV12-4|TRBJ1-1
CASSPQNTEAFF
TGTGCCAGCAGCCCACAGAACACTGAAGCTTTCTTT
>few|NA|TRBV3-1/TRBV3-2|TRBJ2-1
CASFSSSYNEQFF
TGTGCCAGCTTTAGCAGCTCCTACAATGAGCAGTTCTTC
>NA|TRBD1|TRBV10-2|TRBJ1-2
CASNPSAGGYGYTF
TGCGCCAGCAACCCCTCGGCAGGGGGCTATGGCTACACCTTC
>NA|TRBD1|TRBV2|TRBJ1-2
CASSDGQGEVRGYTF
TGTGCCAGCAGTGACGGCCAGGGGGAAGTAAGAGGCTACACCTTC
>NA|TRBD2|TRBV7-2|TRBJ2-7
CASSFGLAGHYEQYF
TGTGCCAGCAGCTTCGGACTAGCGGGGCACTACGAGCAGTACTTC
>NA|NA|TRBV7-2|TRBJ2-3
CASSLVGGEAGDTQYF
TGTGCCAGCAGCTTAGTTGGCGGGGAGGCGGGAGATACGCAGTATTTT
>few|TRBD2|TRBV7-2|TRBJ2-7
CASSAPSGHYEQYF
TGTGCCAGCAGCGCCCCTAGCGGGCACTACGAGCAGTACTTC
>NA|TRBD2|TRBV9|TRBJ2-1
CASSKGLAGREQFF
TGTGCCAGCAGCAAGGGGCTAGCGGGTAGAGAGCAGTTCTTC
>NA|NA|TRBV28|TRBJ2-3
CASSLGGASTDTQYF
TGTGCCAGCAGTTTGGGGGGGGCTAGCACAGATACGCAGTATTTT
>once|NA|TRBV19|TRBJ2-1
CATQGSREQFF
TGTGCCACCCAGGGTAGTCGCGAGCAGTTCTTC
>NA|TRBD1|TRBV10-3|TRBJ1-2
CAISGSGQTGTGGSNYGYTF
TGTGCCATCAGTGGGTCGGGACAGACCGGGACAGGGGGCTCGAACTATGGCTACACCTTC
>NA|TRBD1|TRBV5-1|TRBJ2-5
CASSTRDRVGETQYF
TGCGCCAGCAGCACCCGGGACAGGGTGGGGGAGACCCAGTACTTC
>NA|NA|TRBV28|TRBJ1-5
CASSLSGAGNQPQHF
TGTGCCAGCAGTTTATCAGGGGCTGGCAATCAGCCCCAGCATTTT
>once|NA|TRBV21-1|TRBJ2-7
CASSKAESGGQGEYEQYF
TGTGCCAGCAGCAAAGCAGAGAGTGGCGGACAGGGTGAGTACGAGCAGTACTTC
>NA|TRBD1|TRBV7-2|TRBJ1-5
CASSLMTGGQPQHF
TGTGCCAGCAGCTTAATGACAGGGGGGCAGCCCCAGCATTTT
>once|NA|TRBV28|TRBJ2-1
CASSGSRLAHEQFF
TGTGCCAGCAGTGGTTCTAGGTTGGCGCATGAGCAGTTCTTC
>NA|NA|TRBV5-1|TRBJ2-7
CASKSAGDLYEQYF
TGCGCCAGCAAGTCAGCAGGGGACCTCTACGAGCAGTACTTC